The 27 T cell receptor beta chains presented below share a single source sample, sequenced in a study of T cells in Graves' hyperthyroidism and ophthalmopathy. The CDR3 regions of TCR beta were amplified from RNA transcripts. Initially, a first-round RT-PCR of the TCR CDR3 employed the HTBI primer set. TCRdb itself ran the multiplex PCR reads through MiXCR, one entry per CDR3 protein. The sample lists more than 350,000 distinct CDR3 sequences, roughly 15% occurring once. Input material: blood. The receptors here all came from a woman aged 60-70 years with Graves' ophthalmopathy.

This rearrangement joins TRBV19 to TRBJ2-7; D unresolved. Trimming removed 4 bases from V and 5 bases from J, with 9 bases in between. This CDR3 spans 12 amino acids. CDR1 LNHDA and CDR2 SQIVND come from the germline V gene (reference sequence). The CDR3 bases are TGTGCCAGTAGTACCAGCAAGGACGAGCAGTACTTC. Its translation: CASSTSKDEQYF.

About this clonotype: At one end, the junction sequence differs from germline, possibly due to a read error. V is TRBV2 and J is TRBJ1-4; D is ambiguous. This CDR3 spans 14 amino acids. The germline CDR1 and CDR2 sequences are SNHLY and FYNNEI. The CDR3 sequence is CATRYGTTSEKLFF. CDR3 in DNA: TGTGCCACCCGTTACGGAACAACTAGTGAAAAACTGTTTTTT. Looking up the rest from reference TRBV2 and TRBJ1-4 gives the full variable domain: EPEVTQTPSHQVTQMGQEVILRCVPISNHLYFYWYRQILGQKVEFLVSFYNNEISEKSEIFDDQFSVERPDGSNFTLKIRSTKLEDSAMYFCATRYGTTSEKLFFGSGTQLSVL.

The chain is built from TRBV19 and TRBJ2-5; 8 bases agree with TRBD2. The CDR3 runs to 15 residues. Per germline, CDR1 LNHDA and CDR2 SQIVND (reference sequence). V lost 3 bases and J lost 0; bases outside the gene matches: 3. As DNA, the CDR3 is TGTGCCAGTAGTATGAGTAGCGGGGACCAAGAGACCCAGTACTTC. Protein product: CASSMSSGDQETQYF.

In its sample, this clonotype was seen many times. V and J are TRBV12-3 or TRBV12-4 and TRBJ1-1, with 7 bases that match TRBD1. The CDR3 is 15 residues long. V shed 4 bases, J shed 3 bases, and the junction held 8 bases outside the gene matches. CDR3 loop: CASSYSQGLDTEAFF. The DNA of the CDR3 is TGTGCCAGCAGTTACTCACAGGGGTTAGACACTGAAGCTTTCTTT.

The table lists this clonotype with many counts. The chain carries TRBV3-1 and TRBJ2-1, with TRBD2 matching over 11 bases. This CDR3 contains 18 residues. The germline gives CDR1 LGHDT, CDR2 YNNKEL (reference sequence). J lost 5 bases, V lost 4 bases, and 13 bases had no gene match. The CDR3 DNA is TGTGCCAGCAGCCTACTCCCCCCACTAGCGGGGGCCAACAATGAGCAGTTCTTC. Translated, it gives CASSLLPPLAGANNEQFF.

The gene calls are TRBV25-1 and TRBJ1-2; D unresolved. The V gene's germline CDR1 is MGHDK and CDR2 SYGVNS. The CDR3 spans 11 residues. The V gene lost 3 bases and the J gene lost 3 bases, with 2 bases spanning the gap. CDR3 nucleotides: TGTGCCAGCAGTGATTACTATGGCTACACCTTC. Translated, it gives CASSDYYGYTF.

V gene TRBV29-1 combines with J gene TRBJ2-5; D is unclear. The CDR3 sequence is 12 residues long. Germline V gene lookup returns CDR1 SQVTM and CDR2 ANQGSEA. Deletions cut 2 bases from V and 4 bases from J, with 8 bases between. The CDR3, as DNA: TGCAGCGTTGAAAGTAACGGAGAGACCCAGTACTTC. This sequence encodes CSVESNGETQYF.

This clonotype was detected ten times or more. The DNA of the CDR3 is TGTGCCAGCAGCTTGTACGGGGGGTTCTACGAGCAGTACTTC. It specifies CASSLYGGFYEQYF. The rearrangement joins TRBV5-6 to TRBJ2-7; 7 positions agree with TRBD2. V shed 1 base and J 3 bases; nucleotides not matched to a gene: 4. The CDR3 contains 14 residues. Germline values: CDR1 SGHDT, CDR2 YYEEEE.

This chain joins TRBV20-1 and TRBJ2-7; TRBD2 might be the D (6 bases). This CDR3 region has 13 residues. The germline CDR1 and CDR2 sequences are DFQATT and SNEGSKA (reference sequence). The V gene lost 1 base and the J gene lost 0 bases, with 7 bases spanning the gap. DNA of the CDR3: TGCAGTGCTAGAGGGACTAACTCCTACGAGCAGTACTTC. This codes for CSARGTNSYEQYF.

This clonotype was seen ten or more times. This sequence joins TRBV20-1 and TRBJ2-1, with 10 bases aligning to TRBD1. CDR1 and CDR2 from the germline V gene are DFQATT and SNEGSKA (reference sequence). V gave up 5 bases and J gave up 4 bases; unmatched junction bases: 5. The CDR3 covers 14 residues. The CDR3 reads CSAAGGQGYNEQFF. CDR3 coding DNA: TGCAGTGCTGCCGGGGGACAGGGGTACAATGAGCAGTTCTTC.

This clonotype has at least ten counts. The chain couples TRBV3-1 to TRBJ2-3; D perhaps matches TRBD2 (6 bases). CDR1 and CDR2 (germline): LGHDT, YNNKEL (reference sequence). The CDR3 has 14 residues. V lost 5 bases and J 5 bases, leaving 14 bases between the germline ends. This chain's CDR3 is CASSLGDSRDTQYF. DNA of the CDR3: TGTGCCAGCAGCTTAGGGGACTCCAGAGATACGCAGTATTTT.

This clonotype showed up just a few times. V usage is TRBV10-1 and J usage is TRBJ2-1; D not certain. The CDR3 contains 13 residues. Per germline, CDR1 WNHNN and CDR2 SYGVQD (reference sequence). Trimming left V 7 bases short and J 8 bases short, with 15 bases between. The CDR3 sequence: CASTSGARDEQFF. DNA of the CDR3: TGCGCCAGCACTTCAGGAGCTCGCGATGAGCAGTTCTTC.

This clonotype was seen repeatedly, ten times or more. The chain joins TRBV20-1 to TRBJ2-3; maybe TRBD1 (7 bases). Germline CDR1 and CDR2: DFQATT and SNEGSKA (reference sequence). The CDR3 length is 14 residues. V was cut by 5 bases and J by 1 base, with 13 bases left in between. The CDR3 coding sequence is TGCAGTGCTGGTGACAGGGAGGGCACAGATACGCAGTATTTT. It codes for CSAGDREGTDTQYF.

This clonotype was observed at least ten times. The chain carries TRBV30 and TRBJ2-7; tentatively, D is TRBD2 (5 bases). Germline values: CDR1 GTSNPN, CDR2 SVGIG (reference sequence). The CDR3 extends over 14 amino acids. V was shortened by 3 bases and J by 2 bases, with 14 bases between the two germline ends. The CDR3: CAWRGSGSTYEQYF. Written as DNA, the CDR3 is TGTGCCTGGAGAGGGAGTGGGAGCACCTACGAGCAGTACTTC.

The chain employs TRBV13 and TRBJ1-1; D gene ambiguous. The V end lost 5 bases, the J end lost 4 bases, and 17 bases lay between the germline ends. The CDR3 extends over 15 amino acids. Looked up from germline, CDR1 is PRHDT and CDR2 is FYEKMQ (reference sequence). The CDR3 here is CASSANPGSSTEAFF. CDR3 DNA sequence: TGTGCCAGCAGCGCCAACCCGGGGTCGAGCACTGAAGCTTTCTTT.

This clonotype appeared a few times. The chain carries TRBV7-2 and TRBJ1-2; D may be TRBD1 (6 bases). Trimming took off 5 bases at V and 5 bases at J, with 15 bases between the two ends. Germline values: CDR1 SGHTA, CDR2 FQGNSA. This CDR3 region has 14 residues. The CDR3: CASSGGRTVYGYTF. The CDR3 nucleotides are TGTGCCAGCAGCGGCGGTAGGACAGTTTATGGCTACACCTTC.

This clonotype was detected ten times or more. V and J are TRBV2 and TRBJ2-5; 16 nucleotides match TRBD2. V lost 6 bases to trimming and J lost 4 bases; unmatched junction nucleotides: 5. This CDR3 is 16 amino acids long. The V gene's germline CDR1 is SNHLY and CDR2 FYNNEI. The CDR3 region is CASRGTSGRARETQYF. DNA of the CDR3: TGTGCCAGCAGGGGGACTAGCGGGAGGGCCAGAGAGACCCAGTACTTC.

This clonotype appeared many times. The V gene is TRBV3-1, the J gene TRBJ2-1; the match to TRBD2 covers 7 bases. CDR1 LGHDT and CDR2 YNNKEL come from the germline V gene (reference sequence). CDR3 length equals 16 residues. The junction had 7 bases not matched to a gene; V was cut back by 4 bases and J by 1 base. CDR3 residues: CASSRLMGGSYNEQFF. CDR3 bases: TGTGCCAGCAGCCGCCTAATGGGAGGGTCCTACAATGAGCAGTTCTTC.

The chain couples TRBV6-1 to TRBJ1-5; weak D call: TRBD1 (5 bases). The CDR3 runs 14 residues. Germline V gives CDR1 MNHNS, CDR2 SASEGT. Between the trimmed V and J ends, which lost 6 bases and 9 bases, there was a span of 18 bases. The CDR3 DNA sequence: TGTGCCAGCAGGGCCGCGGGGGGGGTAGGGCCCCAGCATTTT. The encoded protein is CASRAAGGVGPQHF.

The chain combines TRBV2 with TRBJ2-5; the D gene is possibly TRBD2 (6 bases). Trimming left V 6 bases short and J 0 bases short, with 14 bases between. The CDR3 contains 15 residues. The V gene's germline CDR1 is SNHLY and CDR2 FYNNEI. The CDR3 sequence: CASSLGSSDQETQYF. The CDR3 DNA is TGTGCCAGCAGCCTAGGGTCTAGCGACCAAGAGACCCAGTACTTC. Supplemented by reference TRBV2 and TRBJ2-5, the full variable domain reads EPEVTQTPSHQVTQMGQEVILRCVPISNHLYFYWYRQILGQKVEFLVSFYNNEISEKSEIFDDQFSVERPDGSNFTLKIRSTKLEDSAMYFCASSLGSSDQETQYFGPGTRLLVL.

This clonotype was observed many times. This chain links TRBV28 with TRBJ1-2; D not resolved. The germline CDR1 and CDR2 sequences are MDHEN and SYDVKM. Trimming stripped 7 bases from V and 4 bases from J, with 19 bases between. The CDR3 runs to 15 residues. The CDR3 DNA reads as TGTGCCAGCACTCAACCGGCCCAAGCTAGCTATGGCTACACCTTC. Translation: CASTQPAQASYGYTF.

This clonotype was recorded a few times. This chain uses TRBV28 with TRBJ2-3; 15 bases match TRBD2. The CDR3 covers 14 residues. V lost 6 bases to trimming and J lost 12 bases; unmatched junction nucleotides: 7. Germline CDR1 reads MDHEN; CDR2 reads SYDVKM. CDR3 protein: CASSYGTSGRPQYF. DNA of the CDR3: TGTGCCAGCAGCTACGGGACTAGCGGGAGGCCTCAGTATTTT.

At least ten counts were recorded for this clonotype. This rearrangement joins TRBV12-3 or TRBV12-4 to TRBJ1-6; perhaps TRBD1 as D (5 bases). Trimming took off 6 bases at V and 3 bases at J, with 15 bases between the two ends. This CDR3 spans 16 amino acids. This CDR3 reads CASSPRGGSYNSPLHF. DNA for the CDR3: TGTGCCAGCAGCCCACGGGGGGGAAGCTATAATTCACCCCTCCACTTT.

This clonotype was observed a few times. The rearrangement uses TRBV5-1 and TRBJ2-1; TRBD2 matches 12 bases. The CDR3 runs to 14 residues. Trimming cost V 5 bases and J 7 bases; bases outside gene matches: 4. Germline lookup yields CDR1 SGHRS and CDR2 YFSETQ. DNA for the CDR3: TGCGCCAGCAGGGATCTAGCGGGAGGGAATGAGCAGTTCTTC. Its translation: CASRDLAGGNEQFF.

This clonotype was seen at least ten times. The chain couples TRBV20-1 to TRBJ2-5; 7 nucleotides match TRBD2. Germline CDR1 reads DFQATT; CDR2 reads SNEGSKA (reference sequence). V shed 4 bases and J 1 base; nucleotides not matched to a gene: 9. The CDR3 is made up of 15 amino acids. CDR3 region: CSAIGGSPSQETQYF. In DNA, the CDR3 is TGCAGTGCTATAGGCGGGAGCCCATCCCAAGAGACCCAGTACTTC.

Only a few counts were recorded for this clonotype. The rearrangement links TRBV27 to TRBJ2-7; D might be TRBD1 or TRBD2, each matching 6 bases. Germline-derived CDR1 and CDR2 are MNHEY and SMNVEV (reference sequence). CDR3 length equals 16 residues. The germline V and J ends were trimmed by 6 bases and 2 bases, with 20 bases remaining between them. The CDR3 loop reads CASRPWGAGRTYEQYF. The CDR3 DNA sequence: TGTGCCAGCAGACCCTGGGGGGCAGGGAGGACCTACGAGCAGTACTTC.

In its sample, this clonotype was seen many times. The chain couples TRBV18 to TRBJ1-5; no definite D call. Germline CDR1 is KGHSH and CDR2 is LQKENI. V lost 2 bases, J lost 4 bases, and 3 bases lay in between. The CDR3 has 12 residues. CDR3 coding DNA: TGTGCCAGCTCACCAGGGAATCAGCCCCAGCATTTT. Translated: CASSPGNQPQHF.